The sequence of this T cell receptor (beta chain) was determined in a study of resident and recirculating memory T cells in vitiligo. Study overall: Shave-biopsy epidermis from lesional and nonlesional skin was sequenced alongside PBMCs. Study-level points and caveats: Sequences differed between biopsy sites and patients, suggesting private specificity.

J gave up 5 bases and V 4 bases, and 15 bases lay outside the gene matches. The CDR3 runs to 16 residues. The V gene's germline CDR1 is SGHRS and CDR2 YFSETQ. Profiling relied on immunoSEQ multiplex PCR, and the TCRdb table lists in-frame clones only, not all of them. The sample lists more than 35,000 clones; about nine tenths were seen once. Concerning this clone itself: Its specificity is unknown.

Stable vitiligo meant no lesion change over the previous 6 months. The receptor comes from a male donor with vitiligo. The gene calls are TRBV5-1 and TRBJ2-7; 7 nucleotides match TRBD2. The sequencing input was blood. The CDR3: CASSLVEGGGGHEQYF. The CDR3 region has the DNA TGCGCCAGCAGCCTCGTCGAGGGCGGGGGTGGGCACGAGCAGTACTTC.